These T cell receptor beta chains were read from a single sample in a study of shared clonotypes between healthy human individuals. Measured with immunoSEQ multiplex PCR; TCRdb has only the in-frame clones, and not every one. The data hold about 470,000 clones, with 70% to 80% observed a single time. Sequenced material: PBMCs. All receptors come from a middle-aged woman in good health. Some clones in this sample may be carry-over from other donors' samples. CDR3s include the opening cysteine and the closing phenylalanine or tryptophan. A D gene is named only where the DNA matches it firmly. A clone size is listed for some rows: how often the clone was seen (once, few, many), or a class if it is expanded.

d_call	clone_size	v_call	j_call	cdr3_aa	cdr3_nt
TRBD1	-	TRBV7-3	TRBJ2-3	CASSLRTGTVSTDTQYF	TGTGCCAGCAGCTTAAGGACAGGGACAGTGAGCACAGATACGCAGTATTTT
TRBD1	few	TRBV18	TRBJ2-7	CASSRTGTENTYEQYF	TGTGCCAGCTCCCGAACAGGGACAGAAAACACCTACGAGCAGTACTTC
-	-	TRBV30	TRBJ1-1	CAWTVGASNTEAFF	TGTGCCTGGACCGTCGGGGCTTCGAACACTGAAGCTTTCTTT
TRBD1	-	TRBV25-1	TRBJ1-2	CASSVTGQGSYGYTF	TGTGCCAGCAGTGTTACGGGACAGGGTTCGTATGGCTACACCTTC
-	-	TRBV5-1	TRBJ2-5	CASSLPGETQYF	TGCGCCAGCAGCTTGCCCGGAGAGACCCAGTACTTC
-	-	TRBV4-1	TRBJ2-1	CASSQAQGKNEQFF	TGCGCCAGCAGCCAAGCTCAGGGTAAGAATGAGCAGTTCTTC
-	-	TRBV7-8	TRBJ1-6	CASSRDRSPLHF	TGTGCCAGCAGCCGCGACCGGTCACCCCTCCACTTT
-	once	TRBV30	TRBJ1-5	CAWSDQVNQPQHF	TGTGCCTGGAGTGACCAGGTCAATCAGCCCCAGCATTTT
TRBD2	few	TRBV7-2	TRBJ2-5	CASSLESAGGRETQYF	TGTGCCAGCAGCTTAGAGAGTGCGGGAGGTCGAGAGACCCAGTACTTC
-	-	TRBV28	TRBJ2-5	CASSSRETQYF	TGTGCCAGCAGCTCGAGGGAGACCCAGTACTTC
TRBD2	-	TRBV6-8	TRBJ2-3	CASSYATPGGRCADTQYF	TGTGCCAGCAGTTACGCCACTCCGGGCGGGAGATGCGCAGATACGCAGTATTTT
-	-	TRBV27	TRBJ2-1	CASSFRGSSYNYNEQFF	TGTGCCAGCAGTTTCCGGGGCTCGAGCTACAACTACAATGAGCAGTTCTTC
TRBD1	-	TRBV7-9	TRBJ1-1	CASSPRQGGLQNTEAFF	TGTGCCAGCAGCCCAAGACAGGGGGGCCTACAGAACACTGAAGCTTTCTTT
TRBD1	few	TRBV29-1	TRBJ1-2	CSVYRGPDYGYTF	TGCAGCGTGTACAGGGGGCCCGACTATGGCTACACCTTC
-	-	TRBV2	TRBJ2-2	CATSLGGTANTGELFF	TGTGCCACCTCTTTGGGCGGGACGGCGAACACCGGGGAGCTGTTTTTT
TRBD1	-	TRBV9	TRBJ1-2	CASSVRDSSYGYTF	TGTGCCAGCAGCGTAAGGGACAGTTCCTATGGCTACACCTTC
-	-	TRBV18	TRBJ1-2	CASSPPTGESRGYTF	TGTGCCAGCTCACCACCGACGGGAGAGTCTCGGGGCTACACCTTC
-	-	TRBV19	TRBJ2-3	CASSIATGPTDTQYF	TGTGCCAGTAGTATAGCCACGGGCCCAACAGATACGCAGTATTTT
TRBD1	-	TRBV30	TRBJ2-3	CAWNDRGLADTQYF	TGTGCCTGGAACGACAGGGGGTTGGCAGATACGCAGTATTTT
TRBD2	-	TRBV6-6	TRBJ2-1	CASSYEGLAGEPGFF	TGTGCCAGCAGTTACGAGGGACTAGCGGGAGAGCCAGGGTTCTTC
TRBD2	-	TRBV6-6	TRBJ2-1	CASSYGGGGSYNEQFF	TGTGCCAGCAGTTACGGAGGCGGGGGCTCCTACAATGAGCAGTTCTTC
-	-	TRBV6-1	TRBJ1-5	CASRTGTHQPQHF	TGTGCCAGCAGAACAGGGACCCATCAGCCCCAGCATTTT
TRBD1	-	TRBV9	TRBJ1-1	CASSGIRDRGRGGWSTEAFF	TGTGCCAGCAGCGGAATCCGGGACAGGGGGCGCGGGGGCTGGAGCACTGAAGCTTTCTTT
TRBD2	-	TRBV27	TRBJ2-2	CASSLGIGTSGFAGELFF	TGTGCCAGCAGTTTAGGAATCGGGACTAGCGGGTTTGCCGGGGAGCTGTTTTTT
-	-	TRBV6-6	TRBJ2-5	CASSYSGGTWETQYF	TGTGCCAGCAGTTACTCGGGCGGGACCTGGGAGACCCAGTACTTC
TRBD2	-	TRBV7-3	TRBJ2-1	CASSLTGLVGEQFF	TGTGCCAGCAGCTTAACGGGACTAGTCGGTGAGCAGTTCTTC
-	-	TRBV7-8	TRBJ2-7	CASSLGVQPGSYEQYF	TGTGCCAGCAGCTTGGGGGTCCAACCCGGTAGCTACGAGCAGTACTTC
TRBD2	-	TRBV6-1	TRBJ2-5	CASSGRQGGGLAGETQYF	TGTGCCAGCAGTGGCCGACAGGGTGGAGGACTAGCGGGGGAGACCCAGTACTTC
TRBD1	few	TRBV9	TRBJ1-2	CASSVVRDSPYGYTF	TGTGCCAGCAGCGTAGTCCGGGACAGCCCCTATGGCTACACCTTC
TRBD1	-	TRBV6-6	TRBJ1-2	CASSYDTGGKNYGYTF	TGTGCCAGCAGTTACGACACAGGGGGCAAGAACTATGGCTACACCTTC
TRBD1	few	TRBV7-6	TRBJ2-2	CASSLADRELLTGELFF	TGTGCCAGCAGCTTAGCGGACAGGGAGCTCTTAACCGGGGAGCTGTTTTTT
-	-	TRBV4-2	TRBJ1-4	CASSQDGPGNEKLFF	TGTGCCAGCAGCCAAGACGGGCCCGGAAATGAAAAACTGTTTTTT
TRBD1	-	TRBV7-8	TRBJ2-7	CASSGTESYEQYF	TGTGCCAGCAGTGGGACAGAATCCTACGAGCAGTACTTC